This T cell receptor beta chain was retrieved from a study of blood T cell repertoires in COVID-19. Original analysis: Nucleated cell counts were estimated from reference gene primer amplification. The assay was immunoSEQ multiplex PCR, and TCRdb's table has in-frame clones only and misses some. The V and J calls and clone size come from that table; D and trimming were worked out from the DNA. Of tens of thousands of clones listed, 80% to 85% are singletons. This clone was picked up many times. The sample comprised peripheral blood. The TCR sequence derives from a human donor in a cohort sampled during active COVID-19.

In DNA form, the CDR3 reads TGTGCCAGCAGCCAATACCGCGGCGGCGGGGATGAAAAACTGTTTTTT. Its protein is CASSQYRGGGDEKLFF. This rearrangement joins TRBV3-1 (or the pseudogene TRBV3-2) to TRBJ1-4; D ambiguous. Germline CDR1 LGHDT, CDR2 YNNKEL (reference sequence). V shed 2 bases and J shed 6 bases, with 16 bases lying between them. This CDR3 comprises 16 residues.